These 21 T cell receptor beta chains came from one sample sequenced in a study of regulatory T cells in long-lasting Graves disease. The TCR beta library used iRepertoire HTBI primers with Arm-PCR amplification of CDR3. TCRdb re-analysed the multiplex PCR reads in MiXCR, keeping a single row per CDR3 protein. The sample yields roughly 400,000 distinct CDR3 sequences, around 16% seen once. Time point meaning: newly diagnosed GD, antithyroid drugs for less than 3 months. From RNA extracted from PBMCs, the TCR library was made. The sample was also linked to a second study, of T cells in Graves' hyperthyroidism and ophthalmopathy.

Sequencing used peripheral blood mononuclear cells (PBMCs), obtained at new diagnosis, from a patient treated with antithyroid drugs. Source of these receptors: a woman aged 40 to 55 with Graves disease.

In the case of this clonotype: One base away lies a much larger clone, so this may be a sequencing read error. The chain recombines TRBV15 with TRBJ2-1, with 12 positions matching TRBD1. Germline CDR1 reads LNHNV; CDR2 reads YYDKDF (reference sequence). The CDR3 has 15 residues. CDR3 in DNA: TGTGCCACCAGCAATAAGCGGGACAGGGGGCATGAGCAGCTCTTC. Translated: CATSNKRDRGHEQLF.

This clonotype was recorded at least ten times. This chain joins TRBV3-1 and TRBJ2-1; D unclear. The germline V gene encodes CDR1 LGHDT and CDR2 YNNKEL (reference sequence). CDR3 length equals 12 residues. Trimming stripped 5 bases from V and 6 bases from J, with 8 bases between. CDR3 DNA: TGTGCCAGCAGCTTTACTCCCAATGAGCAGTTCTTC. Its translation is CASSFTPNEQFF.

This clonotype occurred a few times. The chain combines TRBV29-1 with TRBJ1-1; no clear D gene. Germline values: CDR1 SQVTM, CDR2 ANQGSEA. V was pared by 6 bases and J by 0 bases, with 11 bases between. The CDR3 covers 13 residues. Written as DNA, the CDR3 is TGCAGCGTCCCCGACACGTTGAACACTGAAGCTTTCTTT. This translates into CSVPDTLNTEAFF.

The V call is TRBV4-1, the J call TRBJ2-3, with a possible D match to TRBD2 (6 bases). This CDR3 contains 15 residues. Trimming stripped 4 bases from V and 4 bases from J, with 15 bases between. Germline CDR1 is MGHRA and CDR2 is YSYEKL. The DNA of the CDR3 is TGCGCCAGCAGCCCCCGGGTAGCGGTATCAGATACGCAGTATTTT. This translates into CASSPRVAVSDTQYF.

This clonotype was seen ten or more times. This chain joins TRBV28 and TRBJ1-2, with unresolved D. The CDR3 covers 14 residues. The germline V gene has CDR1 MDHEN and CDR2 SYDVKM. The ends were cut back, 7 bases at V and 2 bases at J, with 14 bases in the middle. The CDR3 loop reads CASTKSGRNYGYTF. The DNA of the CDR3 is TGTGCCAGCACTAAAAGCGGGAGGAACTATGGCTACACCTTC.

This clonotype occurred many times. CDR3 nucleotide sequence: TGTGCCAGCAGCTTTACAGAGAACACTGAAGCTTTCTTT. Translating it yields CASSFTENTEAFF. The V call is TRBV12-3 or TRBV12-4, the J call TRBJ1-1; D is unresolved. The CDR3 loop spans 13 amino acids. Trimming removed 6 bases from V and 1 base from J, with 9 bases in between.

Comment on this clonotype: This sequence is one base from a far larger clone and is likely a read error. The V and J genes are TRBV27 and TRBJ2-7; D gene ambiguous. Trimming took 2 bases from V and 4 from J, leaving 9 bases between them. The CDR3 has 13 amino acids. Germline CDR1 is MNHEY and CDR2 is SMNVEV (reference sequence). DNA of the CDR3: TGTGCCAGCAGTTTAGAAGGCAGGTACGAGCAGTACTTC. This encodes CASSLEGRYEQYF.

This clonotype was observed many times. J is TRBJ2-3 and V is TRBV11-3; TRBD2 matches at 9 bases. V was clipped by 8 bases and J by 4 bases; unmatched bases: 7. Germline V gene sequence: CDR1 SGHNT, CDR2 YENEEA. This CDR3 comprises 14 residues. CDR3 sequence: CASGLSGSADTQYF. For the CDR3, the DNA is TGTGCCAGCGGCCTTAGCGGGAGTGCAGATACGCAGTATTTT.

This sequence joins TRBV19 and TRBJ1-1; no reliable D call. Trimming removed 6 bases from V and 5 bases from J, with 13 bases in between. CDR3 length equals 13 residues. Germline assignment: CDR1 LNHDA and CDR2 SQIVND (reference sequence). The CDR3 region has the DNA TGTGCCAGTAGCCCCAGCTCTTGGACTGAAGCTTTCTTT. It codes for CASSPSSWTEAFF.

This clonotype was counted many times. The chain uses TRBV2 and TRBJ1-5; TRBD1 might be the D (5 bases). The CDR3 spans 15 residues. The germline CDR1 and CDR2 sequences are SNHLY and FYNNEI. V was cut by 6 bases and J by 2 bases, with 14 bases left in between. The CDR3: CASRLGEGGNQPQHF. The CDR3, as DNA: TGTGCCAGCAGATTGGGGGAAGGCGGCAATCAGCCCCAGCATTTT.

There are many counts of this clonotype. This sequence joins TRBV28 and TRBJ2-2, with D unclear. CDR1 and CDR2 (germline): MDHEN, SYDVKM. The germline V and J ends were trimmed by 3 bases and 10 bases, with 6 bases remaining between them. This CDR3 comprises 11 residues. The CDR3 DNA reads TGTGCCAGCAGTTTGTGGCCGGAGCTGTTTTTT. This codes for CASSLWPELFF.

The chain has TRBV12-3 or TRBV12-4 and TRBJ2-3; 7 bases are a match to TRBD1. Trimming cost V 5 bases and J 6 bases; bases outside gene matches: 8. The CDR3 is 14 residues long. The CDR3 is CASSPYRGRDTQYF. In nucleotides, the CDR3 is TGTGCCAGCAGTCCATACAGGGGAAGGGATACGCAGTATTTT.

Ten or more counts support this clonotype. The chain links TRBV29-1 to TRBJ2-1; TRBD1 is a possible D gene (5 bases). There are 14 residues in the CDR3. V was trimmed by 3 bases and J by 0 bases, leaving 9 bases between them. Germline loops: CDR1 SQVTM, CDR2 ANQGSEA. The CDR3 nucleotides read TGCAGCGTTGAGATCAGGGACTCCTACAATGAGCAGTTCTTC. The encoded protein is CSVEIRDSYNEQFF.

In this sample, this clonotype turned up a few times. This chain links TRBV28 with TRBJ2-5, with a weak D call TRBD2 (5 bases). CDR1 MDHEN and CDR2 SYDVKM come from the germline V gene. CDR3 length equals 19 residues. V was trimmed by 0 bases and J by 2 bases, leaving 22 bases between them. In DNA form, the CDR3 reads TGTGCCAGCAGTTTATGGGGAGCGCCCTTTCTGGCGGGTCAAGAGACCCAGTACTTC. Encoded protein: CASSLWGAPFLAGQETQYF.

This clonotype has ten or more counts. V usage is TRBV6-1 and J usage is TRBJ2-7; TRBD2 matches at 10 bases. This CDR3 is built from 14 residues. The trim removed 10 bases at V and 4 bases at J, leaving 10 bases unmatched. The V gene's germline CDR1 is MNHNS and CDR2 SASEGT. CDR3 amino acids: CATGIAGGPYEQYF. The CDR3 nucleotides are TGTGCCACTGGAATAGCGGGAGGCCCGTACGAGCAGTACTTC.

The chain carries TRBV27 and TRBJ2-3; D perhaps matches TRBD2 (6 bases). The V gene's germline CDR1 is MNHEY and CDR2 SMNVEV (reference sequence). The CDR3 runs 14 residues. V lost 9 bases and J 0 bases, leaving 13 bases between the germline ends. The CDR3 spells CASIGLASTDTQYF. For the CDR3, the DNA is TGTGCCAGTATAGGGCTAGCGAGCACAGATACGCAGTATTTT.

This clonotype was seen at least ten times. This chain uses TRBV7-2 with TRBJ2-3; TRBD2 matches at 11 bases. CDR3 size: 16 residues. V dropped 5 bases and J dropped 1; count of bases not matched to a gene: 5. The germline CDR1 and CDR2 sequences are SGHTA and FQGNSA. This CDR3 is CASSLEGLAGTDTQYF. The CDR3 nucleotides read TGTGCCAGCAGCCTGGAGGGACTAGCGGGCACAGATACGCAGTATTTT. Filled out from reference TRBV7-2 and TRBJ2-3, the complete variable domain reads GAGVSQSPSNKVTEKGKDVELRCDPISGHTALYWYRQSLGQGLEFLIYFQGNSAPDKSGLPSDRFSAERTGGSVSTLTIQRTQQEDSAVYLCASSLEGLAGTDTQYFGPGTRLTVL.

This clonotype was counted many times. This sequence joins TRBV27 and TRBJ2-3, with D unclear. The germline V gene has CDR1 MNHEY and CDR2 SMNVEV (reference sequence). This CDR3 is 18 amino acids long. Trimming removed 0 bases at V and 9 bases at J, with 25 bases between. The CDR3 DNA follows: TGTGCCAGCAGTTTATCGGTCTACGGGCAGGTCCAGGAGTTCACGCAGTATTTT. The encoded protein is CASSLSVYGQVQEFTQYF.

This clonotype was seen ten or more times. This chain joins TRBV3-1 and TRBJ2-2; the match to TRBD1 covers 8 bases. Germline trimming cut 0 bases from V and 5 bases from J; bases unmatched to any gene: 8. Germline assignment: CDR1 LGHDT and CDR2 YNNKEL (reference sequence). CDR3 length: 17 amino acids. The CDR3 bases are TGTGCCAGCAGCCAAGAACGGATAACAGGGGGAACCGGGGAGCTGTTTTTT. It codes for CASSQERITGGTGELFF.

This clonotype was detected ten times or more. The rearrangement links TRBV29-1 to TRBJ1-1; TRBD1 matches 7 bases. Germline V gene lookup returns CDR1 SQVTM and CDR2 ANQGSEA. The CDR3 runs 15 residues. The V gene end was trimmed by 3 bases and the J gene end by 5 bases; junction bases not matched to a gene: 12. CDR3: CSVDGRGGVGTEAFF. CDR3 nucleotide sequence: TGCAGCGTTGACGGCCGAGGGGGCGTGGGAACTGAAGCTTTCTTT.

The V gene is TRBV18, the J gene TRBJ1-1, with TRBD1 matching 7 bases. CDR1 KGHSH and CDR2 LQKENI come from the germline V gene. With 2 bases clipped from V and 1 base from J, the junction kept 1 base outside the gene matches. The CDR3 loop spans 14 amino acids. CDR3 coding DNA: TGTGCCAGCTCACCAGGGACAGAGAACACTGAAGCTTTCTTT. Encoded protein: CASSPGTENTEAFF. Full variable domain (remainder filled in from reference TRBV18 and TRBJ1-1): NAGVMQNPRHLVRRRGQEARLRCSPMKGHSHVYWYRQLPEEGLKFMVYLQKENIIDESGMPKERFSAEFPKEGPSILRIQQVVRGDSAAYFCASSPGTENTEAFFGQGTRLTVV.